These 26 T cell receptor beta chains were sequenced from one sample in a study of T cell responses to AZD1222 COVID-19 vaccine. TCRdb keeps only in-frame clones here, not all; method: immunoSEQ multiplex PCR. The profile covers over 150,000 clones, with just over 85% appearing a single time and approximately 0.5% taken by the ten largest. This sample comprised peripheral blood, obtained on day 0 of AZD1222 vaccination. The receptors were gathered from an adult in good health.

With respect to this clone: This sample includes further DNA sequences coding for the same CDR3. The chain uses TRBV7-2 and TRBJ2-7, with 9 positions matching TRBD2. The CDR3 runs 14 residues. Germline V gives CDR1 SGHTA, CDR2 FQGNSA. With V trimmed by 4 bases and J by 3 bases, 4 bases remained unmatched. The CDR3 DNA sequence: TGTGCCAGCAGCTCCTCTAGCGGGGTCTACGAGCAGTACTTC. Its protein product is CASSSSSGVYEQYF.

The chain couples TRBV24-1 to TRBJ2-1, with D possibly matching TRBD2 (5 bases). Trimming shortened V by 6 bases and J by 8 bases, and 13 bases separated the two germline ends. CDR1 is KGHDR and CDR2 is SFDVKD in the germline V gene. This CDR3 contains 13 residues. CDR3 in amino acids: CATSKAARDEQFF. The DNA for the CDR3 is TGTGCCACCAGTAAGGCAGCGAGGGATGAGCAGTTCTTC.

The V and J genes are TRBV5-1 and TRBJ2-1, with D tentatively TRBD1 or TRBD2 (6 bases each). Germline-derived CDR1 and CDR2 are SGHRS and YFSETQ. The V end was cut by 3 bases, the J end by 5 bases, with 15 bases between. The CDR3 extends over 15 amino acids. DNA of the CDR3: TGCGCCAGCAGCTCGCGGGGCAGGGGCCACAATGAGCAGTTCTTC. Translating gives CASSSRGRGHNEQFF.

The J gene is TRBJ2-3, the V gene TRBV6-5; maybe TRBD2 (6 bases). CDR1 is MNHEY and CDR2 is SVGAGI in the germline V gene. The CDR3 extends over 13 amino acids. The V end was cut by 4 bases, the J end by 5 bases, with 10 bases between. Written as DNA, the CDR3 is TGTGCCAGCAGTTCTTCCGGGGGAGATACGCAGTATTTT. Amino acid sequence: CASSSSGGDTQYF.

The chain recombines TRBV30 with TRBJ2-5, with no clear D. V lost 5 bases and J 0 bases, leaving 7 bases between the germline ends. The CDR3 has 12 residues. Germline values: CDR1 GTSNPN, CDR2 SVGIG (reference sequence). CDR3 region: CAWLQNQETQYF. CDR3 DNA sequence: TGTGCCTGGCTGCAGAACCAAGAGACCCAGTACTTC.

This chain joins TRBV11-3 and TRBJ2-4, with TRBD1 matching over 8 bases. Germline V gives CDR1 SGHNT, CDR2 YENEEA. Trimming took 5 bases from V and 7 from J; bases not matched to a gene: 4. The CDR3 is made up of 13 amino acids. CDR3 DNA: TGTGCCAGCAGCAGTAGGACAGGGAACATTCAGTACTTC. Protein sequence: CASSSRTGNIQYF.

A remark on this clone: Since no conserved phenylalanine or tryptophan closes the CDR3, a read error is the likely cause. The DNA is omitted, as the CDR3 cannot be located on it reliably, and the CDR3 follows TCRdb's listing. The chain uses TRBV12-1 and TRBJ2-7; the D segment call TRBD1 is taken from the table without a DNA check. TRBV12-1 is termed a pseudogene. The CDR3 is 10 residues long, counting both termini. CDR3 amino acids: CASSFWGPKD.

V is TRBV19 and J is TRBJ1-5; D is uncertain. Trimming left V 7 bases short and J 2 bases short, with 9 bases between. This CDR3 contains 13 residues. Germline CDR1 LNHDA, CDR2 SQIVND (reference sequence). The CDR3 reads CASKPWGNQPQHF. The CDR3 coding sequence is TGTGCCAGTAAACCGTGGGGCAATCAGCCCCAGCATTTT.

The DNA for the CDR3 is TGTGCCAGCAGTTTACCCCCCAGTGGTCAGTACTTC. This codes for CASSLPPSGQYF. The rearrangement uses TRBV12-3 or TRBV12-4 and TRBJ2-7; D not certain. This CDR3 comprises 12 residues. V lost 2 bases to trimming and J lost 10 bases, with 12 bases between them.

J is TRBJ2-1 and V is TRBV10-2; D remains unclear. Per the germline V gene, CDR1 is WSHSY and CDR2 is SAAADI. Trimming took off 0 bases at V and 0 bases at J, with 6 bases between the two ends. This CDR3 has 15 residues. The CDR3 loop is CASSESPSSYNEQFF. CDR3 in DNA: TGCGCCAGCAGTGAGTCGCCAAGCTCCTACAATGAGCAGTTCTTC.

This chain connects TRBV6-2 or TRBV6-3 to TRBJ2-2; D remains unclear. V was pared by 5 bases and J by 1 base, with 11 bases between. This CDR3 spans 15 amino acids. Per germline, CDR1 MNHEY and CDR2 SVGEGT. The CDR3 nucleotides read TGTGCCAGCAGTAGAGTTTTAGGGAACACCGGGGAGCTGTTTTTT. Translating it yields CASSRVLGNTGELFF.

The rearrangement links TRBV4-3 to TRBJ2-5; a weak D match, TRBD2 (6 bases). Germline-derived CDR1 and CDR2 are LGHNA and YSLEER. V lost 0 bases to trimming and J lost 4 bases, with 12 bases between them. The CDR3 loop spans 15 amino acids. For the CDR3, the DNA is TGCGCCAGCAGCCAAGATTTGAATAGCGGAGAGACCCAGTACTTC. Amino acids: CASSQDLNSGETQYF.

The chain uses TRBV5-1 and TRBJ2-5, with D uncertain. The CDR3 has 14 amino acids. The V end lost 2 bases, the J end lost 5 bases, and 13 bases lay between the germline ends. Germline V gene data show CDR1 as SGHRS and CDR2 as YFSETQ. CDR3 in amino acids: CASSFFSSFETQYF. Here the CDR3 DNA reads TGCGCCAGCAGCTTTTTCAGTTCGTTCGAGACCCAGTACTTC.

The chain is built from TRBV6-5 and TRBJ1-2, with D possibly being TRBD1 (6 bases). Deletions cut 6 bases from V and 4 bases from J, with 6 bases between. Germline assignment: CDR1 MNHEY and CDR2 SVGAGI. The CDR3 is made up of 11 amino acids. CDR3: CASRDSYGYTF. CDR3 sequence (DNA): TGTGCCAGCAGGGACAGCTATGGCTACACCTTC.

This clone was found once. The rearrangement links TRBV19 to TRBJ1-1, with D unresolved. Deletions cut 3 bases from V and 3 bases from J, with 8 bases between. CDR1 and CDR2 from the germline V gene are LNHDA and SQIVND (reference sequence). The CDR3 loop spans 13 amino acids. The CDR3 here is CASSMAPYTEAFF. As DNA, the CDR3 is TGTGCCAGTAGTATGGCGCCATACACTGAAGCTTTCTTT.

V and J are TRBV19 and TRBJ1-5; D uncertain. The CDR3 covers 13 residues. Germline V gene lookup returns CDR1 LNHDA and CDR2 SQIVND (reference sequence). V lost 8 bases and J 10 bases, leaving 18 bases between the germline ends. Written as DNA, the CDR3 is TGTGCCAGTGGCGCCGGGCTAACATACCCCCAGCATTTT. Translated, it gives CASGAGLTYPQHF. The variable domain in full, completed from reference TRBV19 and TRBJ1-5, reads DGGITQSPKYLFRKEGQNVTLSCEQNLNHDAMYWYRQDPGQGLRLIYYSQIVNDFQKGDIAEGYSVSREKKESFPLTVTSAQKNPTAFYLCASGAGLTYPQHFGDGTRLSIL.

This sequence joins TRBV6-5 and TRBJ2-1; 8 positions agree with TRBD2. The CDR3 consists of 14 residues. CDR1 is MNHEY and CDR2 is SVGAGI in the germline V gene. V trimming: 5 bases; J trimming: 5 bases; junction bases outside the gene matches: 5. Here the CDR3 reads CASSLSGENNEQFF. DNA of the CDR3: TGTGCCAGCAGTCTTAGCGGGGAAAACAATGAGCAGTTCTTC.

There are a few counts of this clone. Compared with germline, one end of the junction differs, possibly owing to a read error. CDR3 bases: TGTGCCAGCAGTACAGGGCATAGCGATCAGCCCCAGCATTTT. Its translation: CASSTGHSDQPQHF. J is TRBJ1-5 and V is TRBV2; possible D gene TRBD1, 6 bases. Germline assignment: CDR1 SNHLY and CDR2 FYNNEI. The CDR3 is 14 amino acids.

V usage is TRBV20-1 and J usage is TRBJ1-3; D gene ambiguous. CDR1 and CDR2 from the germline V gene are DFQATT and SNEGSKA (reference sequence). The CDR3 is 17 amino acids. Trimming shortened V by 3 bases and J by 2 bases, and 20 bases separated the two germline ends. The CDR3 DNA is TGCAGTGCTAGTCGCCCCCTAACAGCTACCACTGGAAACACCATATATTTT. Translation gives CSASRPLTATTGNTIYF.

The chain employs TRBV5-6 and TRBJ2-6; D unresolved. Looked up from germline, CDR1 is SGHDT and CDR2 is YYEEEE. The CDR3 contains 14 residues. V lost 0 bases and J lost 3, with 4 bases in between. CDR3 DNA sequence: TGTGCCAGCAGCTTGGTTTATGGGGCCAACGTCCTGACTTTC. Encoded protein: CASSLVYGANVLTF.

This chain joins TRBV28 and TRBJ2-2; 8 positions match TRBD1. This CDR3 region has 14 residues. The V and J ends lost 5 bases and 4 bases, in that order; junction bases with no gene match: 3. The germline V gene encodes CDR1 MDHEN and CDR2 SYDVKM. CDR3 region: CASSPRGRTGELFF. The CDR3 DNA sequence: TGTGCCAGCAGTCCCAGGGGGCGCACCGGGGAGCTGTTTTTT.

CDR3 sequence reads: CASSYSPDSPSTDTQYF. Written as DNA, the CDR3 is TGTGCCAGCAGTTACTCGCCCGACAGCCCTAGCACAGATACGCAGTATTTT. The V and J genes are TRBV6-2 or TRBV6-3 and TRBJ2-3; maybe TRBD1 (5 bases). Germline assignment: CDR1 MNHEY and CDR2 SVGEGT. This CDR3 is 17 amino acids long. Trimming stripped 0 bases from V and 0 bases from J, with 13 bases between.

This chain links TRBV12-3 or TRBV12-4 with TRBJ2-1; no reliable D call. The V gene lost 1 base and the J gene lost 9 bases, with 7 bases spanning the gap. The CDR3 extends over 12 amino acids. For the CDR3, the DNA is TGTGCCAGCAGTTTAGGGCCCGGTGAGCAGTTCTTC. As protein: CASSLGPGEQFF.

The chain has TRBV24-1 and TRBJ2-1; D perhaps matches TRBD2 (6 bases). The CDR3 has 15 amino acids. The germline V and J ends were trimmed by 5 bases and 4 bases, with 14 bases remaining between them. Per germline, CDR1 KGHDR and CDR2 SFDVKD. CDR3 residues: CATSAGLTIYNEQFF. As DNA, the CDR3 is TGTGCCACCAGTGCTGGACTAACTATTTACAATGAGCAGTTCTTC.

Here the CDR3 reads CASSVGQTNTGELFF. DNA of the CDR3: TGTGCCAGCAGCGTAGGACAGACGAACACCGGGGAGCTGTTTTTT. The chain carries TRBV9 and TRBJ2-2; a weak D match, TRBD1 (5 bases). V was trimmed by 0 bases and J by 0 bases, leaving 6 bases between them. Germline lookup yields CDR1 SGDLS and CDR2 YYNGEE. The CDR3 loop spans 15 amino acids.

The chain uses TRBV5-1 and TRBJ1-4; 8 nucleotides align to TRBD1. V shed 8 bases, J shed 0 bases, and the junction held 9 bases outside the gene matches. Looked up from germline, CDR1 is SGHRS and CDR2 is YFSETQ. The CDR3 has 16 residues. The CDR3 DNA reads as TGCGCCAGTCGGACAGGGACATCCGCAACTAATGAAAAACTGTTTTTT. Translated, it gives CASRTGTSATNEKLFF.